Below, 22 T cell receptor beta chains from the same sample are listed, as sequenced in a study of cytomegalovirus exposure and HLA in healthy donors. 60 Vbeta and 13 Jbeta primers were used in PCR. The method was immunoSEQ multiplex PCR; TCRdb's version includes in-frame clones alone and lacks a portion of them. Here the sample spans 150,000 to 200,000 clones, roughly 77% being singletons. Sequenced material: PBMCs. The receptors derive from a man aged 40-49 years in good health and CMV-seropositive.

V is TRBV4-2 and J is TRBJ2-7; tentative D call: TRBD2 (5 bases). The V and J ends lost 6 bases and 2 bases respectively, with 17 bases between them. This CDR3 has 15 amino acids. Per germline, CDR1 LGHNA and CDR2 YNFKEQ. The CDR3 is CASSSDYVKTYEQYF. The CDR3 nucleotides read TGTGCCAGCAGTAGTGACTACGTCAAAACCTACGAGCAGTACTTC.

J is TRBJ2-1 and V is TRBV5-1; 10 positions agree with TRBD2. The CDR3 has 15 amino acids. With 1 base clipped from V and 6 bases from J, the junction kept 4 bases outside the gene matches. From germline, CDR1 is SGHRS and CDR2 YFSETQ. The DNA for the CDR3 is TGCGCCAGCAGCTTGTTCCCTAGCGGGAGCAATGAGCAGTTCTTC. This translates into CASSLFPSGSNEQFF.

This clone was counted once. The V call is TRBV7-6, the J call TRBJ2-7, with 9 bases aligning to TRBD1. J gave up 6 bases and V 3 bases, and 12 bases lay outside the gene matches. This CDR3 region has 16 residues. Looked up from germline, CDR1 is SGHVS and CDR2 is FNYEAQ. CDR3 bases: TGTGCCAGCAGCTTGGGAGGGACAGGGACCGATGGCGAGCAGTACTTC. Encoded protein: CASSLGGTGTDGEQYF. Combining the CDR3 with reference TRBV7-6 and TRBJ2-7 gives the whole variable domain GAGVSQSPRYKVTKRGQDVALRCDPISGHVSLYWYRQALGQGPEFLTYFNYEAQQDKSGLPNDRFSAERPEGSISTLTIQRTEQRDSAMYRCASSLGGTGTDGEQYFGPGTRLTVT.

The rearrangement joins TRBV6-6 to TRBJ1-3; 7 bases align to TRBD1. Germline V gives CDR1 MNHNY, CDR2 SVGAGI (reference sequence). The V segment lost 2 bases and the J segment 14 bases; nucleotides outside the gene matches: 3. The CDR3 totals 11 residues. The chain's CDR3 is CASSYMTGLYF. CDR3 sequence (DNA): TGTGCCAGCAGTTACATGACAGGGTTATATTTT.

This clone has just a few counts. The rearrangement links TRBV11-1 to TRBJ1-3, with D maybe TRBD1 (5 bases). The CDR3 loop spans 14 amino acids. Germline CDR1 SGHAT, CDR2 FQDESV (reference sequence). V was cut by 5 bases and J by 0 bases, with 8 bases left in between. For the CDR3, the DNA is TGTGCCAGCAGCAGGGGAATCTCTGGAAACACCATATATTTT. Translated: CASSRGISGNTIYF.

CDR3 amino acids: CASSEAWGLYSNQPQHF. Written as DNA, the CDR3 is TGTGCCAGCAGTGAAGCCTGGGGGCTCTATAGCAATCAGCCCCAGCATTTT. The chain has TRBV6-1 and TRBJ1-5; D is perhaps TRBD1 (6 bases). This CDR3 spans 17 amino acids. CDR1 is MNHNS and CDR2 is SASEGT in the germline V gene. The V end was cut by 0 bases, the J end by 0 bases, with 12 bases between.

The rearrangement uses TRBV5-1 and TRBJ2-3; D is perhaps TRBD2 (5 bases). Germline V gene sequence: CDR1 SGHRS, CDR2 YFSETQ. The CDR3 has 14 residues. V lost 2 bases to trimming and J lost 4 bases, with 11 bases between them. The CDR3 DNA reads as TGCGCCAGCAGCTTTGCGGGCCCTTCAGATACGCAGTATTTT. Protein product: CASSFAGPSDTQYF.

The V call is TRBV5-4, the J call TRBJ1-2, with TRBD1 identical over 10 bases. The CDR3 covers 14 residues. CDR1 is SGHNT, CDR2 YYREEE, per germline (reference sequence). Trimming took 4 bases from V and 7 from J; bases not matched to a gene: 7. CDR3: CASSGGTGVFGYTF. The CDR3 nucleotides are TGTGCCAGCAGCGGCGGGACAGGGGTTTTTGGCTACACCTTC.

This rearrangement joins TRBV12-5 to TRBJ2-3, with a tentative D call TRBD2 (5 bases). The CDR3 contains 15 residues. The V gene's germline CDR1 is LGHNT and CDR2 FRNRAP. V was pared by 1 base and J by 6 bases, with 14 bases between. CDR3 DNA: TGTGCTAGTGGTTTGGGAGGGCGGCTCGGGGATACGCAGTATTTT. This gives the protein CASGLGGRLGDTQYF.

The sample holds a few counts of this clone. This rearrangement joins TRBV5-1 to TRBJ1-1; 7 bases are shared with TRBD1. The junction had 1 base not matched to a gene; V was cut back by 0 bases and J by 2 bases. CDR3 length: 14 residues. Germline V gene sequence: CDR1 SGHRS, CDR2 YFSETQ. CDR3 sequence reads: CASSLGDSNTEAFF. The DNA of the CDR3 is TGCGCCAGCAGCTTGGGGGACAGTAACACTGAAGCTTTCTTT.

This rearrangement joins TRBV27 to TRBJ2-2, with 12 bases lining up with TRBD2. The CDR3 totals 18 residues. Germline CDR1 reads MNHEY; CDR2 reads SMNVEV (reference sequence). The V and J ends lost 2 bases and 1 base, in that order; junction bases with no gene match: 5. The chain's CDR3 is CASSLRLAGGLNTGELFF. DNA for the CDR3: TGTGCCAGCAGTTTAAGGCTAGCGGGGGGGTTGAACACCGGGGAGCTGTTTTTT.

The rearrangement joins TRBV29-1 to TRBJ1-1, with TRBD1 matching over 9 bases. CDR3 length equals 14 residues. Germline trimming cut 4 bases from V and 3 bases from J; bases unmatched to any gene: 6. CDR1 is SQVTM, CDR2 ANQGSEA, per germline. The CDR3 here is CSVATGGADTEAFF. The CDR3 region has the DNA TGCAGCGTTGCCACAGGGGGCGCGGACACTGAAGCTTTCTTT.

As DNA, the CDR3 is TGTGCCAGCAGTTACGTGGCAGGCAACGCCGGGGAGCTGTTTTTT. This gives the protein CASSYVAGNAGELFF. The V gene is TRBV6-5, the J gene TRBJ2-2; D uncertain. The germline V and J ends were trimmed by 2 bases and 6 bases, with 13 bases remaining between them. Germline CDR1 is MNHEY and CDR2 is SVGAGI. The CDR3 contains 15 residues.

The V call is TRBV25-1, the J call TRBJ1-1, with a possible D match to TRBD1 (6 bases). The germline V and J ends were trimmed by 5 bases and 3 bases, with 19 bases remaining between them. CDR3 size: 16 residues. The germline V gene has CDR1 MGHDK and CDR2 SYGVNS. For the CDR3, the DNA is TGTGCCAGCAGTCCCCTGACCGGGGGGGGGCACACTGAAGCTTTCTTT. Translated, it gives CASSPLTGGGHTEAFF.

This chain joins TRBV2 and TRBJ1-1; no clear D. Trimming removed 6 bases at V and 0 bases at J, with 14 bases between. This CDR3 comprises 15 residues. CDR1 and CDR2 (germline): SNHLY, FYNNEI. CDR3 sequence: CASSQTQVLNTEAFF. DNA for the CDR3: TGTGCCAGCAGCCAGACCCAGGTTCTGAACACTGAAGCTTTCTTT.

The V gene is TRBV6-5, the J gene TRBJ2-7; 8 nucleotides line up with TRBD2. This CDR3 spans 14 amino acids. The germline gives CDR1 MNHEY, CDR2 SVGAGI. With 6 bases clipped from V and 4 bases from J, the junction kept 8 bases outside the gene matches. The CDR3 loop reads CASRALAGGYEQYF. Here the CDR3 DNA reads TGTGCCAGCAGGGCTCTCGCGGGGGGATACGAGCAGTACTTC.

The V gene is TRBV28, the J gene TRBJ2-7; TRBD2 aligns across 9 bases. The CDR3 is 14 amino acids. Trimming took 6 bases from V and 4 from J; bases not matched to a gene: 7. Per the germline V gene, CDR1 is MDHEN and CDR2 is SYDVKM. The CDR3 DNA follows: TGTGCCAGCAGCCGTAGCGGGAGTCTTTACGAGCAGTACTTC. Protein: CASSRSGSLYEQYF.

Notes on this clone: The limits of the CDR3 on the DNA are not certain, so only TCRdb's listed CDR3 is given. This chain uses TRBV28 with TRBJ2-7; the listed D gene, TRBD2, was not tested against the DNA. Both ends counted, the CDR3 spans 16 residues. Per the germline V gene, CDR1 is MDHEN and CDR2 is SYDVKM. This CDR3 is CASSTSGLDISYEQYF.

This clone was observed once. The rearrangement uses TRBV15 and TRBJ1-4; no definite D call. Trimming took off 1 base at V and 3 bases at J, with 12 bases between the two ends. Per the germline V gene, CDR1 is LNHNV and CDR2 is YYDKDF (reference sequence). There are 16 residues in the CDR3. The CDR3 reads CATSRAGKKANEKLFF. CDR3 nucleotide sequence: TGTGCCACCAGCAGAGCCGGGAAGAAGGCTAATGAAAAACTGTTTTTT.

V gene TRBV7-9 combines with J gene TRBJ1-6; no firm D call. CDR3 length: 15 residues. Germline CDR1 SEHNR, CDR2 FQNEAQ (reference sequence). V was trimmed by 0 bases and J by 5 bases, leaving 8 bases between them. The CDR3 spells CASSLAQADNSPLHF. In DNA form, the CDR3 reads TGTGCCAGCAGCTTAGCGCAGGCCGATAATTCACCCCTCCACTTT. Filled out from reference TRBV7-9 and TRBJ1-6, the complete variable domain reads DTGVSQNPRHKITKRGQNVTFRCDPISEHNRLYWYRQTLGQGPEFLTYFQNEAQLEKSRLLSDRFSAERPKGSFSTLEIQRTEQGDSAMYLCASSLAQADNSPLHFGNGTRLTVT.

J is TRBJ2-7 and V is TRBV30, with a tentative D call TRBD2 (6 bases). The CDR3 covers 10 residues. Trimming pared 5 bases from V and 13 bases from J, leaving 15 bases between. Germline V gene sequence: CDR1 GTSNPN, CDR2 SVGIG (reference sequence). The CDR3 coding sequence is TGTGCCTGGGGTGAGGGACTGGTATACTTC. This translates into CAWGEGLVYF.

The chain uses TRBV7-3 and TRBJ2-6, with 7 bases matching TRBD2. V was pared by 4 bases and J by 0 bases, with 6 bases of the junction left unmatched. The CDR3 has 17 residues. The V gene's germline CDR1 is SGHTA and CDR2 FQGTGA. CDR3 in DNA: TGTGCCAGCAGCTCCCGAGCGGGATACTCTGGGGCCAACGTCCTGACTTTC. This gives the protein CASSSRAGYSGANVLTF. The variable domain in full, with the rest retrieved from reference TRBV7-3 and TRBJ2-6, is GAGVSQTPSNKVTEKGKYVELRCDPISGHTALYWYRQSLGQGPEFLIYFQGTGAADDSGLPNDRFFAVRPEGSVSTLKIQRTERGDSAVYLCASSSRAGYSGANVLTFGAGSRLTVL.